The present TCR beta chain was sequenced within a study of tumor-infiltrating lymphocytes in primary liver carcinoma. The wider study: Patients, male and female, were 30 to 69 years old.

CDR3 length: 13 residues. The germline CDR1 and CDR2 sequences are SGHDT and YYEEEE. The V end was cut by 4 bases, the J end by 8 bases, with 13 bases between. Reverse transcription of 450 to 500 ng total RNA with a constant-region primer produced TCR beta cDNA. For TCR beta, libraries were produced by three nested multiplex PCR rounds using slightly modified ARM-PCR. Both of the initial two PCR rounds ran for around 9 cycles and employed TRBV1-TRBV30 forward primers alongside a C-beta reverse primer. From the multiplex PCR reads, TCRdb called clonotypes with MiXCR, one entry per CDR3 protein. The sample lists fewer than 400,000 distinct CDR3 sequences, around three fifths occurring once. Study outcomes and limitations: The study found a significantly higher top-250-clone fraction in tumors than in blood (p = 0.039). Samples, which were bulk and unsorted, did not allow CD4+ and CD8+ repertoires to be compared.

This clonotype was counted between two and nine times. Its antigen is unknown. They got blood RNA out of unsorted whole blood and also pulled out germline DNA. Sequencing was done on a sample of peripheral blood. The receptor was derived from a middle-aged man with primary liver carcinoma and hepatitis B virus infection. This chain links TRBV5-6 with TRBJ2-1, with D possibly TRBD2 on 5 matching bases. This chain's CDR3 is CASSPGWEHEQFF. DNA of the CDR3: TGTGCCAGCAGCCCCGGGTGGGAGCATGAGCAGTTCTTC. The full variable domain, completed using reference TRBV5-6 and TRBJ2-1, is DAGVTQSPTHLIKTRGQQVTLRCSPKSGHDTVSWYQQALGQGPQFIFQYYEEEERQRGNFPDRFSGHQFPNYSSELNVNALLLGDSALYLCASSPGWEHEQFFGPGTRLTVL.